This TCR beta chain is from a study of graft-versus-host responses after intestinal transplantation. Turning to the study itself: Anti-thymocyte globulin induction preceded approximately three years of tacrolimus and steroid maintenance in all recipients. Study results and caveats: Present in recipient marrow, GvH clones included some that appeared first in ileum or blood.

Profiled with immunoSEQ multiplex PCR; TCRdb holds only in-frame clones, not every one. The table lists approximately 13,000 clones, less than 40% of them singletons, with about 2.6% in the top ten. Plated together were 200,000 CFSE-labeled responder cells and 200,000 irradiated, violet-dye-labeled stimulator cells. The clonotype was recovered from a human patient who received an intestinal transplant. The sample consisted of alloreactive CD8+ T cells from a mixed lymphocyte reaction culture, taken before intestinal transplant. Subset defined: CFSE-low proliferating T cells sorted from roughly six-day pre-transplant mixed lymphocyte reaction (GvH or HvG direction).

The CDR3 spells CASSLRTGQETQYF. For the CDR3, the DNA is TGTGCCAGCAGCCTAAGGACAGGGCAAGAGACCCAGTACTTC. V is TRBV4-2 and J is TRBJ2-5; the match to TRBD1 covers 8 bases. Germline V gives CDR1 LGHNA, CDR2 YNFKEQ. CDR3 length: 14 residues. After removal of 4 bases from V and 2 bases from J, the junction contained 3 bases not matched to a gene.